This TCR beta chain was found in a study of cytomegalovirus exposure and HLA in healthy donors. Across the study: Around 200 million T cells yielded 90 million to 130 million unique TCR beta sequences, as an earlier analysis found. Out of a few hundred genotyped donors, about 84% belonged to the Caucasian-associated ancestry cluster. Study observations and caveats: In terms of immune exposure information, only CMV serostatus was available.

The PCR had 60 Vbeta and 13 Jbeta primers. Sequenced by immunoSEQ multiplex PCR; TCRdb stores in-frame clones only, minus some. This table holds 200,000 to 300,000 clones, 84% found once. This clone was observed once. The antigen is unknown. Other DNA sequences in the sample encode the same CDR3. This CDR3 contains 16 residues. Trimming cost V 1 base and J 0 bases; bases outside gene matches: 3. The germline V gene encodes CDR1 SEHNR and CDR2 FQNEAQ (reference sequence). This TCR came from a woman between 35 and 50 years old in good health and CMV-seropositive. Input material: PBMCs. The chain has TRBV7-9 and TRBJ2-3; 8 nucleotides agree with TRBD2. The CDR3: CASSLGASGSTDTQYF. CDR3 in DNA: TGTGCCAGCAGCTTAGGGGCTAGCGGGAGCACAGATACGCAGTATTTT.